The rows below give T cell receptor beta chains drawn from one sample of a study of T cells after yellow fever vaccination. TCRdb re-analysed the 5' RACE reads in MiXCR, keeping a single row per CDR3 protein. The table includes 250,000 or so distinct CDR3 sequences, more than 3.5% detected once. The material was PBMCs, obtained 15 days after the yellow fever booster vaccination. The receptors were gathered from a man aged 18 to 29 who received the YFV17D yellow fever vaccine. CDR3s include the opening cysteine and the closing phenylalanine or tryptophan. The order of the fields is CDR3 protein, CDR3 DNA, D gene, clone size, J gene, V gene. The D gene is left open where the match is weak. The size entry gives once, few or many counts, or a class when the clone is expanded.

cdr3_aa: CASSSGTDFTDTQYF; cdr3_nt: TGCGCCAGCAGTTCCGGGACAGACTTCACAGATACGCAGTATTTT; d_call: TRBD1; clone_size: many; j_call: TRBJ2-3; v_call: TRBV5-1
cdr3_aa: CASGTPWTGGNSYNSPLHF; cdr3_nt: TGTGCCAGCGGAACCCCGTGGACAGGGGGAAATTCCTATAATTCACCCCTCCACTTT; d_call: TRBD1; clone_size: many; j_call: TRBJ1-6; v_call: TRBV7-2
cdr3_aa: CASSPTAGNTDTQYF; cdr3_nt: TGTGCCAGCAGCCCCACAGCGGGGAACACAGATACGCAGTATTTT; d_call: TRBD2; clone_size: many; j_call: TRBJ2-3; v_call: TRBV3-1
cdr3_aa: CASSFRSGLGNQPQHF; cdr3_nt: TGTGCCAGCAGCTTTCGTTCAGGATTAGGCAATCAGCCCCAGCATTTT; d_call: -; clone_size: many; j_call: TRBJ1-5; v_call: TRBV7-2
cdr3_aa: CASSPPGRGETQYF; cdr3_nt: TGTGCCAGCAGTCCCCCCGGGAGAGGAGAGACCCAGTACTTC; d_call: -; clone_size: many; j_call: TRBJ2-5; v_call: TRBV6-5
cdr3_aa: CASSPGTDPYEQYF; cdr3_nt: TGTGCCAGCTCACCAGGGACAGACCCCTACGAGCAGTACTTC; d_call: TRBD1; clone_size: many; j_call: TRBJ2-7; v_call: TRBV18
cdr3_aa: CASSQDYSSNQPQHF; cdr3_nt: TGTGCCAGCAGCCAAGATTACTCTAGCAATCAGCCCCAGCATTTT; d_call: -; clone_size: many; j_call: TRBJ1-5; v_call: TRBV3-1
cdr3_aa: CASSTLFVGLAGDTQYF; cdr3_nt: TGTGCCAGCAGCACGCTATTTGTCGGACTAGCGGGAGATACGCAGTATTTT; d_call: TRBD2; clone_size: many; j_call: TRBJ2-3; v_call: TRBV3-1
cdr3_aa: CSASGADRYLPQHF; cdr3_nt: TGCAGTGCTAGCGGAGCGGACAGGTACTTGCCCCAGCATTTT; d_call: TRBD1; clone_size: many; j_call: TRBJ1-5; v_call: TRBV20-1
cdr3_aa: CASSGVGGNTGELFF; cdr3_nt: TGTGCCAGCTCTGGGGTAGGCGGGAACACCGGGGAGCTGTTTTTT; d_call: -; clone_size: many; j_call: TRBJ2-2; v_call: TRBV5-4
cdr3_aa: CASGLDSKKSIYF; cdr3_nt: TGTGCCAGCGGTTTGGACAGCAAAAAATCCATATATTTT; d_call: -; clone_size: many; j_call: TRBJ1-3; v_call: TRBV12-3/TRBV12-4
cdr3_aa: CASSPRGQGTQETQYF; cdr3_nt: TGTGCCAGCTCACCACGGGGCCAGGGGACACAAGAGACCCAGTACTTC; d_call: -; clone_size: many; j_call: TRBJ2-5; v_call: TRBV18
cdr3_aa: CASSPAGGGTDTQYF; cdr3_nt: TGTGCCAGCAGCCCAGCGGGGGGGGGCACAGATACGCAGTATTTT; d_call: TRBD2; clone_size: many; j_call: TRBJ2-3; v_call: TRBV7-6
cdr3_aa: CASSAGGAEETQYF; cdr3_nt: TGCGCCAGCAGCGCCGGGGGGGCAGAAGAGACCCAGTACTTC; d_call: TRBD2; clone_size: few; j_call: TRBJ2-5; v_call: TRBV5-1
cdr3_aa: CASSRRHIGDEKLFF; cdr3_nt: TGTGCCAGCAGCCGCAGACACATCGGAGATGAAAAACTGTTTTTT; d_call: -; clone_size: many; j_call: TRBJ1-4; v_call: TRBV14
cdr3_aa: CASRAQGQETQYF; cdr3_nt: TGTGCCAGCAGGGCTCAGGGACAAGAGACCCAGTACTTC; d_call: -; clone_size: many; j_call: TRBJ2-5; v_call: TRBV9
cdr3_aa: CSDKDDSVYGYTF; cdr3_nt: TGCAGTGACAAAGATGACTCAGTATATGGCTACACCTTC; d_call: -; clone_size: many; j_call: TRBJ1-2; v_call: TRBV20-1
cdr3_aa: CASSQAVSIGDTIYF; cdr3_nt: TGCGCCAGCAGCCAAGCGGTTTCGATCGGTGACACCATATATTTT; d_call: -; clone_size: many; j_call: TRBJ1-3; v_call: TRBV4-1
cdr3_aa: CASGQTGEGDTQYF; cdr3_nt: TGTGCCAGCGGACAGACAGGGGAAGGGGATACGCAGTATTTT; d_call: TRBD1; clone_size: many; j_call: TRBJ2-3; v_call: TRBV7-9
cdr3_aa: CSAGGGWQGLRYGYTF; cdr3_nt: TGCAGTGCAGGAGGAGGCTGGCAGGGCTTGCGCTATGGCTACACCTTC; d_call: -; clone_size: many; j_call: TRBJ1-2; v_call: TRBV20-1
cdr3_aa: CASSPGDRGETQYF; cdr3_nt: TGTGCCAGCAGCCCCGGGGACCGGGGTGAGACCCAGTACTTC; d_call: -; clone_size: few; j_call: TRBJ2-5; v_call: TRBV5-5
cdr3_aa: CASSPTSDNEQFF; cdr3_nt: TGTGCCAGCAGTCCGACTAGCGACAATGAGCAGTTCTTC; d_call: TRBD2; clone_size: many; j_call: TRBJ2-1; v_call: TRBV6-4
cdr3_aa: CASGLGISEAFF; cdr3_nt: TGTGCCAGCGGTTTGGGGATCTCTGAAGCTTTCTTT; d_call: -; clone_size: many; j_call: TRBJ1-1; v_call: TRBV5-6
cdr3_aa: CASTLEITGLGGYTF; cdr3_nt: TGTGCCAGCACGCTAGAAATAACGGGACTTGGTGGCTACACCTTC; d_call: -; clone_size: many; j_call: TRBJ1-2; v_call: TRBV6-1
cdr3_aa: CASSQAAAQYEQYF; cdr3_nt: TGTGCCAGCAGCCAAGCGGCAGCTCAGTACGAGCAGTACTTC; d_call: -; clone_size: many; j_call: TRBJ2-7; v_call: TRBV3-1